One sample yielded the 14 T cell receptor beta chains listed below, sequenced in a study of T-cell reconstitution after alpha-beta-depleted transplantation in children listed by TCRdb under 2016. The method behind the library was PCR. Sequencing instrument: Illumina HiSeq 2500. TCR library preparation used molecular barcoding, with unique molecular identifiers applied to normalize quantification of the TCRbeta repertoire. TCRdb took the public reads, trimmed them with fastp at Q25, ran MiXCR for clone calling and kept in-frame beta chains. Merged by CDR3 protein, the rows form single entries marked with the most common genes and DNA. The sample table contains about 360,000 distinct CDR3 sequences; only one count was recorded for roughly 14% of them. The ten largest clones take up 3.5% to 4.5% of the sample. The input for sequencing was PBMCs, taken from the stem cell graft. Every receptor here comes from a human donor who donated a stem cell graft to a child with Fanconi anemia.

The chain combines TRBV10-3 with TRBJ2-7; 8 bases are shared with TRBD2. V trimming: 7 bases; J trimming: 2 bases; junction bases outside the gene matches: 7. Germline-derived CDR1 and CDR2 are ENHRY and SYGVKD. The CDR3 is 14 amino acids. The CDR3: CAIKTAGATYEQYF. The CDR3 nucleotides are TGTGCCATCAAGACAGCGGGGGCGACCTACGAGCAGTACTTC.

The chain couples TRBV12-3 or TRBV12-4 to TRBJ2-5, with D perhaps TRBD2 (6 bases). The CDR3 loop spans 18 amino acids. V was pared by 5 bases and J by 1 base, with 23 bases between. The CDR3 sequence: CASSLLGGSRFTQETQYF. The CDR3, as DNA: TGTGCCAGCAGTCTCCTCGGAGGGTCCCGCTTCACCCAAGAGACCCAGTACTTC.

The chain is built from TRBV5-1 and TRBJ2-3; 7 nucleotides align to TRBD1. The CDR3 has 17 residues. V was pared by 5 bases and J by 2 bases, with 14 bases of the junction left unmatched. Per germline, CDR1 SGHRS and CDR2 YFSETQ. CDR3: CASSSRAGGPSTDTQYF. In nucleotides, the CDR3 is TGCGCCAGCAGTTCTCGTGCAGGGGGTCCTTCCACAGATACGCAGTATTTT.

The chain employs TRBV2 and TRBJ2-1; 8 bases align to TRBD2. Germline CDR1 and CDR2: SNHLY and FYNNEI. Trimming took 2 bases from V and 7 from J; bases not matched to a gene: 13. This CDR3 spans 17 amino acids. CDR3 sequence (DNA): TGTGCCAGCAGTGAAAACATCCAGACCGGGGGGGCGAATGAGCAGTTCTTC. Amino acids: CASSENIQTGGANEQFF.

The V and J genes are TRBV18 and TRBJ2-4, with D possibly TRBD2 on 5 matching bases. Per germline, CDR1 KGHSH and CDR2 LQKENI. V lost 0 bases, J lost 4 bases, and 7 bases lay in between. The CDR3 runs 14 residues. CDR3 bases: TGTGCCAGCTCACCACCGGGAGTGAAAAACATTCAGTACTTC. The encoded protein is CASSPPGVKNIQYF.

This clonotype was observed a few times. The CDR3 nucleotides are TGTGCCAGTAGGGGTTCAGGAACCGGGGAGCTGTTTTTT. Its protein is CASRGSGTGELFF. This chain links TRBV6-6 with TRBJ2-2; tentative D call: TRBD1 (5 bases). This CDR3 has 13 residues. V lost 9 bases, J lost 5 bases, and 13 bases lay in between. Germline CDR1 reads MNHNY; CDR2 reads SVGAGI (reference sequence).

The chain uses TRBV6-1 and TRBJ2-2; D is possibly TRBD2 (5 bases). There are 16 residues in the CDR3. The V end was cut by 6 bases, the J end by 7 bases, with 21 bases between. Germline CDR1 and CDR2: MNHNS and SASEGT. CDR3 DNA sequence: TGTGCCAGCAGAGAGTACCTGGACTGGTCGGGCGGGGAGCTGTTTTTT. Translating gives CASREYLDWSGGELFF.

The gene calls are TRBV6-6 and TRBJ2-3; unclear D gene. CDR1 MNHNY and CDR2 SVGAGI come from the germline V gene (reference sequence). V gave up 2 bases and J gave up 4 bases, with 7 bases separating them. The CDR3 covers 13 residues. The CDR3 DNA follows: TGTGCCAGCAGTTACGTGGTCCCAGATACGCAGTATTTT. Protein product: CASSYVVPDTQYF.

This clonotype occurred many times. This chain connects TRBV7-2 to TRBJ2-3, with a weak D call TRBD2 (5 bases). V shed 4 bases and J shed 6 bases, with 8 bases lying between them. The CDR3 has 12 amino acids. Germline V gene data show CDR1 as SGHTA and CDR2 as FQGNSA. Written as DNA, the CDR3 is TGTGCCAGCAGCTCGGGGTGGGATACGCAGTATTTT. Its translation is CASSSGWDTQYF.

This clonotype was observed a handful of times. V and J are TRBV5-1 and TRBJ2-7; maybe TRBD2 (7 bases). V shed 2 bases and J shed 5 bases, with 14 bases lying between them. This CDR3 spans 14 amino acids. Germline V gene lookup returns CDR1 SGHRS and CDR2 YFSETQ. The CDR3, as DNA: TGCGCCAGCAGCTTACAGGGAGGGAAGAACGAGCAGTACTTC. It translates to CASSLQGGKNEQYF.

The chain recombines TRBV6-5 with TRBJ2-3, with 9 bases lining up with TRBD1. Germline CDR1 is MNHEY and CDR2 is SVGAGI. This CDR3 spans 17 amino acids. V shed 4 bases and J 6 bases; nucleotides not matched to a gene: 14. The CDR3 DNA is TGTGCCAGCAGTTCGTCGACAGGGGGAATGGGTGCGGATACGCAGTATTTT. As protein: CASSSSTGGMGADTQYF.

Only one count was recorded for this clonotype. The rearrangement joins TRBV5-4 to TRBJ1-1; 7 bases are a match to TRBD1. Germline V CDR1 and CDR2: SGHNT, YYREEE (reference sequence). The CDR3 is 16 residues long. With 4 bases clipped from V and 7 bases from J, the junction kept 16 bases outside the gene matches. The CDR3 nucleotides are TGTGCCAGCAGCCCCTATGCAGGGGGACGGACATATGAAGCTTTCTTT. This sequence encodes CASSPYAGGRTYEAFF.

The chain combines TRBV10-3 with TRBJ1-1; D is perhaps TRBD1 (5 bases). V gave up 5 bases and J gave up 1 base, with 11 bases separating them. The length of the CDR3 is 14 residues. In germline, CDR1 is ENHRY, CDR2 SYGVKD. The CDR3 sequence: CAISWAGTNTEAFF. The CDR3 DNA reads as TGTGCCATCAGTTGGGCAGGGACGAACACTGAAGCTTTCTTT.

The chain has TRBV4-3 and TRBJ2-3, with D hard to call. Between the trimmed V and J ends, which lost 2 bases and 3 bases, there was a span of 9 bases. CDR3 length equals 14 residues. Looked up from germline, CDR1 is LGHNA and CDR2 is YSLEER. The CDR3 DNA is TGCGCCAGCAGCCAAACCTTCTTTACAGATACGCAGTATTTT. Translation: CASSQTFFTDTQYF.